The 12 T cell receptor beta chains given below trace back to one sample, sequenced in a study of shared clonotypes between healthy human individuals. CD8 cells regarded as naive lacked CD45RO, were positively chosen for CCR7, and omitted terminally differentiated effector memory CD45RA+ cells. Some clones are missing from TCRdb's copy, which holds only in-frame ones; the method was immunoSEQ multiplex PCR. The table shows about 2,200,000 clones, with 85% to 95% occurring only once. The sample consisted of naive CD8+ T cells from PBMCs. The receptors originated from a man between 18 and 29 years old in good health. Some clones in this sample may be carry-over from other donors' samples.

This clone was observed a single time. The J gene is TRBJ2-1, the V gene TRBV29-1; 7 positions match TRBD1. Trimming removed 2 bases from V and 3 bases from J; junction bases left unmatched: 4. This CDR3 comprises 14 residues. Per germline, CDR1 SQVTM and CDR2 ANQGSEA. CDR3 bases: TGCAGCGTTGAACGGGACAGTTTCTACAATGAGCAGTTCTTC. Translated, it gives CSVERDSFYNEQFF.

The chain uses TRBV6-1 and TRBJ2-7, with TRBD2 identical over 9 bases. The CDR3 length is 11 residues. The V segment lost 9 bases and the J segment 6 bases; nucleotides outside the gene matches: 3. In germline, CDR1 is MNHNS, CDR2 SASEGT. CDR3 nucleotides: TGTGCCAGTGGACTAGCGCCCGAGCAGTACTTC. It specifies CASGLAPEQYF.

Remarks on this clone: This CDR3 is also generated by other DNA sequences in the sample. This chain uses TRBV7-9 with TRBJ1-5, with no clear D. Per germline, CDR1 SEHNR and CDR2 FQNEAQ (reference sequence). Between the trimmed V and J ends, which lost 3 bases and 4 bases, there was a span of 7 bases. The CDR3 covers 13 residues. This chain's CDR3 is CASSLDGNQPQHF. As DNA, the CDR3 is TGTGCCAGCAGCTTGGACGGGAATCAGCCCCAGCATTTT.

This chain links TRBV5-4 with TRBJ1-2; D call uncertain. Germline values: CDR1 SGHNT, CDR2 YYREEE (reference sequence). V lost 0 bases, J lost 5 bases, and 11 bases lay in between. The CDR3 length is 14 residues. CDR3 DNA: TGTGCCAGCAGCTTGGACAGAGCCCTATATGGCTACACCTTC. It specifies CASSLDRALYGYTF.

The chain links TRBV7-8 to TRBJ1-5; the match to TRBD1 covers 9 bases. Germline V gives CDR1 SGHVS, CDR2 FQNEAQ. J was trimmed by 7 bases and V by 1 base; bases with no gene match: 5. CDR3 size: 15 residues. CDR3 region: CASSLGTGEGQPQHF. CDR3 DNA sequence: TGTGCCAGCAGCTTAGGGACAGGGGAAGGACAGCCCCAGCATTTT.

The chain is built from TRBV18 and TRBJ2-7; D might be TRBD1 (6 bases). The CDR3 length is 16 residues. Germline CDR1 reads KGHSH; CDR2 reads LQKENI. V shed 0 bases and J shed 2 bases, with 14 bases lying between them. The CDR3 nucleotides read TGTGCCAGCTCACCACCAACAGGGCTTCAGCCCTACGAGCAGTACTTC. This gives the protein CASSPPTGLQPYEQYF.

In DNA, the CDR3 is TGTGCCAGCAGGGATTTTGAAGGAGGCGGCTACACCTTC. It translates to CASRDFEGGGYTF. The chain has TRBV6-1 and TRBJ1-2; no definite D call. The CDR3 is 13 amino acids. V was pared by 6 bases and J by 8 bases, with 16 bases between. Per germline, CDR1 MNHNS and CDR2 SASEGT.

The CDR3 loop is CASSFPRGHEQFF. In nucleotides, the CDR3 is TGTGCCAGCAGTTTCCCCCGCGGGCATGAGCAGTTCTTC. The V and J genes are TRBV28 and TRBJ2-1; D is perhaps TRBD2 (5 bases). The CDR3 is 13 residues long. V gave up 3 bases and J gave up 8 bases, with 11 bases separating them. Germline V lookup: CDR1 MDHEN, CDR2 SYDVKM.

This chain joins TRBV9 and TRBJ2-1, with D perhaps being TRBD1 or TRBD2 (5 bases each). This CDR3 comprises 17 residues. CDR1 is SGDLS, CDR2 YYNGEE, per germline. V shed 0 bases and J shed 4 bases, with 17 bases lying between them. CDR3 DNA: TGTGCCAGCAGCGTAGGGGGACGACGGATGGGTTACAATGAGCAGTTCTTC. It specifies CASSVGGRRMGYNEQFF.

This chain links TRBV6-5 with TRBJ1-2; 9 bases agree with TRBD1. The CDR3 has 14 amino acids. The trim removed 6 bases at V and 4 bases at J, leaving 6 bases unmatched. Germline V CDR1 and CDR2: MNHEY, SVGAGI. Here the CDR3 reads CASSGQGSFYGYTF. CDR3 coding DNA: TGTGCCAGCAGCGGACAGGGGTCGTTCTATGGCTACACCTTC.

The V call is TRBV28, the J call TRBJ1-1; possible D gene TRBD1, 6 bases. Germline V gene data show CDR1 as MDHEN and CDR2 as SYDVKM. The CDR3 runs 15 residues. Trimming left V 5 bases short and J 2 bases short, with 15 bases between. CDR3 in DNA: TGTGCCAGCAGTACACCGACCAGGGGCAACACTGAAGCTTTCTTT. The encoded protein is CASSTPTRGNTEAFF.

The V and J genes are TRBV27 and TRBJ1-3; 8 bases match TRBD1. The length of the CDR3 is 17 residues. J lost 4 bases, V lost 0 bases, and 8 bases had no gene match. CDR1 is MNHEY, CDR2 SMNVEV, per germline (reference sequence). The CDR3 loop reads CASSLSGTGRGGNTIYF. The CDR3 DNA reads as TGTGCCAGCAGTTTATCGGGGACAGGACGAGGAGGAAACACCATATATTTT.